Here is one T cell receptor (beta chain) with its context. The antigen is unknown. As to time point: blood from clinic visit 5 months post-surgery; TSC patient then seizure free. Surgery cases with the highest brain T cell transcript signatures were chosen for sequencing. Patients received at least one anti-epileptic drug before surgery. The V and J ends lost 4 bases and 0 bases respectively, with 10 bases between them. The CDR3 is made up of 15 amino acids. CDR1 is SNHLY, CDR2 FYNNEI, per germline. Sequencing was performed with immunoSEQ multiplex PCR; in TCRdb, only in-frame clones are kept and a portion is missing. The sample has 340,000 or so clones; over 90% are singletons. The data were obtained in a study of brain T cells in children with intractable seizures. Study results and caveats: HCMV serostatus was not known, and viral specificity came from CDR3 similarity only. Pre- and post-surgery blood differed in depth, so pre-surgery absences may be undersampling.

The receptor was isolated from a boy under two years old with tuberous sclerosis and intractable seizures. The sample consisted of peripheral blood, taken approximately 5 months after surgery. The gene calls are TRBV2 and TRBJ1-3; no definite D call. The CDR3 DNA is TGTGCCAGCAGTGTAGGACCCTACTCTGGAAACACCATATATTTT. The encoded protein is CASSVGPYSGNTIYF.